The 23 T cell receptor beta chains below all came from one sample that was sequenced in a study of metastatic and nonmetastatic thyroid tumors. TCRdb re-called the PCR reads with MiXCR. This table holds under 45,000 clones, about a third found once. Patients were all untreated before their thyroid surgery. Specimen: tumor tissue. These receptors came from a female donor with papillary thyroid cancer or a benign thyroid nodule (not recorded which). Some clones in this sample may be carry-over from other donors' samples.

The chain combines TRBV27 with TRBJ2-3; D possibly corresponds to TRBD2 (6 bases). V was shortened by 3 bases and J by 3 bases, with 10 bases between the two germline ends. The length of the CDR3 is 14 residues. The V gene's germline CDR1 is MNHEY and CDR2 SMNVEV (reference sequence). CDR3 in amino acids: CASSFGGITDTQYF. In nucleotides, the CDR3 is TGTGCCAGCAGTTTTGGCGGGATAACAGATACGCAGTATTTT.

The chain carries TRBV7-3 and TRBJ2-2, with 11 bases aligning to TRBD2. CDR3 length equals 16 residues. The V segment lost 4 bases and the J segment 5 bases; nucleotides outside the gene matches: 6. Germline V gene data show CDR1 as SGHTA and CDR2 as FQGTGA. The CDR3 protein is CASSSGTSGGTGELFF. As DNA, the CDR3 is TGTGCCAGCAGCTCCGGGACTAGCGGTGGTACCGGGGAGCTGTTTTTT.

The chain recombines TRBV28 with TRBJ1-6; a weak D match, TRBD1 (5 bases). V lost 6 bases and J 9 bases, leaving 21 bases between the germline ends. From germline, CDR1 is MDHEN and CDR2 SYDVKM. This CDR3 contains 16 residues. CDR3 loop: CASSPGLGQGGSPLHF. CDR3 DNA: TGTGCCAGCAGCCCAGGCCTTGGGCAGGGAGGTTCACCCCTCCACTTT.

This clone was counted a few times. This chain joins TRBV5-1 and TRBJ2-7; the D gene is possibly TRBD2 (6 bases). Germline lookup yields CDR1 SGHRS and CDR2 YFSETQ. This CDR3 is 13 amino acids long. The V end lost 6 bases, the J end lost 3 bases, and 13 bases lay between the germline ends. Written as DNA, the CDR3 is TGCGCCAGCAATCCCGCGACTAGCTACGAGCAGTACTTC. It specifies CASNPATSYEQYF. The whole variable domain, remainder taken from reference TRBV5-1 and TRBJ2-7, is KAGVTQTPRYLIKTRGQQVTLSCSPISGHRSVSWYQQTPGQGLQFLFEYFSETQRNKGNFPGRFSGRQFSNSRSEMNVSTLELGDSALYLCASNPATSYEQYFGPGTRLTVT.

By sample share, this clone is medium-sized. CDR3 protein: CASSYTDSGNTIYF. The CDR3 region has the DNA TGTGCCAGCAGCTACACAGACTCTGGAAACACCATATATTTT. V is TRBV2 and J is TRBJ1-3, with D unresolved. The CDR3 has 14 amino acids. Trimming cost V 6 bases and J 0 bases, with 9 bases left between them. CDR1 and CDR2 from the germline V gene are SNHLY and FYNNEI. The full variable domain, in which reference TRBV2 and TRBJ1-3 provide the parts outside the CDR3, is EPEVTQTPSHQVTQMGQEVILRCVPISNHLYFYWYRQILGQKVEFLVSFYNNEISEKSEIFDDQFSVERPDGSNFTLKIRSTKLEDSAMYFCASSYTDSGNTIYFGEGSWLTVV.

Only a few counts were recorded for this clone. An end of the junction does not agree with germline; a read error may underlie this. The chain recombines TRBV28 with TRBJ2-7, with TRBD2 as a possible D gene (5 bases). CDR1 is MDHEN, CDR2 SYDVKM, per germline. The CDR3 consists of 13 residues. The CDR3 region is CASREGLHPVEDF. DNA for the CDR3: TGTGCCAGCCGGGAAGGGCTTCACCCTGTTGAGGACTTC.

The chain employs TRBV28 and TRBJ2-3, with no clear D. Germline CDR1 MDHEN, CDR2 SYDVKM. The CDR3 runs to 12 residues. Trimming took 8 bases from V and 3 from J, leaving 9 bases between them. DNA of the CDR3: TGTGCCAGCTCTTCCGAAACAGATACGCAGTATTTT. As protein: CASSSETDTQYF.

This clone was detected only a few times. The junction shows a germline mismatch at one end, possibly a read error. CDR3 residues: CASSFSTGNYGCTF. The CDR3 bases are TGTGCCAGCAGTTTCTCGACAGGAAACTATGGCTGCACCTTC. The chain employs TRBV28 and TRBJ1-2, with D perhaps TRBD1 (6 bases). The length of the CDR3 is 14 residues. CDR1 and CDR2 (germline): MDHEN, SYDVKM.

V is TRBV5-6 and J is TRBJ1-5; no clear D. The CDR3 extends over 13 amino acids. Deletions cut 4 bases from V and 6 bases from J, with 11 bases between. CDR1 is SGHDT, CDR2 YYEEEE, per germline. The CDR3 spells CASSIGRAQPQHF. CDR3 DNA sequence: TGTGCCAGCAGCATCGGTAGGGCTCAGCCCCAGCATTTT.

This clone was detected a few times. The chain has TRBV6-1 and TRBJ2-2; D possibly uses TRBD1 or TRBD2 (6 bases each). Germline CDR1 is MNHNS and CDR2 is SASEGT. The length of the CDR3 is 16 residues. Deletions cut 2 bases from V and 9 bases from J, with 19 bases between. The CDR3 DNA is TGTGCCAGCAGTGAACCGGGGGCCCCCCCTCGTCGGGAGCTGTTTTTT. Its translation is CASSEPGAPPRRELFF.

The CDR3 here is CASSLASGRNEQFF. As DNA, the CDR3 is TGTGCCAGCAGCTTAGCTAGCGGGAGGAATGAGCAGTTCTTC. This chain uses TRBV7-3 with TRBJ2-1, with TRBD2 identical over 11 bases. Per germline, CDR1 SGHTA and CDR2 FQGTGA. The J segment lost 7 bases and the V segment lost 2 bases, leaving 1 base of the junction unmatched. CDR3 length equals 14 residues.

This clone was recorded a few times. The chain has TRBV28 and TRBJ1-2; the match to TRBD1 covers 7 bases. This CDR3 spans 13 amino acids. Germline V lookup: CDR1 MDHEN, CDR2 SYDVKM. Losses at the gene ends were 8 bases for V and 3 bases for J; bases not matched to a gene: 6. As DNA, the CDR3 is TGTGCCAGCCTTTCCGGACAGGACTATGGCTACACCTTC. This encodes CASLSGQDYGYTF.

The chain couples TRBV10-1 to TRBJ2-7, with D perhaps TRBD1 or TRBD2 (5 bases each). V was pared by 5 bases and J by 0 bases, with 11 bases between. The CDR3 sequence is 14 residues long. Germline V gives CDR1 WNHNN, CDR2 SYGVQD (reference sequence). CDR3 bases: TGCGCCAGCAGTAGGGACCCGTCCTCCTACGAGCAGTACTTC. As protein: CASSRDPSSYEQYF.

The chain joins TRBV3-1 to TRBJ1-1; D may be TRBD1 (6 bases). CDR1 LGHDT and CDR2 YNNKEL come from the germline V gene (reference sequence). This CDR3 region has 13 residues. V lost 8 bases and J 1 base, leaving 11 bases between the germline ends. CDR3 sequence (DNA): TGTGCCAGCGGCAGGGGTCCGAACACTGAAGCTTTCTTT. This sequence encodes CASGRGPNTEAFF.

This CDR3 reads CASSFGTGFEQYF. CDR3 nucleotide sequence: TGTGCCAGCAGTTTTGGGACAGGGTTCGAGCAGTACTTC. The chain has TRBV27 and TRBJ2-7, with 9 bases matching TRBD1. This CDR3 has 13 amino acids. CDR1 is MNHEY and CDR2 is SMNVEV in the germline V gene (reference sequence). With 3 bases clipped from V and 6 bases from J, the junction kept 3 bases outside the gene matches.

This rearrangement joins TRBV11-2 to TRBJ1-2; 7 nucleotides match TRBD1. With 4 bases clipped from V and 7 bases from J, the junction kept 12 bases outside the gene matches. The length of the CDR3 is 15 residues. The germline CDR1 and CDR2 sequences are SGHAT and FQNNGV. Written as DNA, the CDR3 is TGTGCCAGCAGCTCAATCAAAGGACAGGTTGGTGGCTACACCTTC. It yields the protein CASSSIKGQVGGYTF.

This chain links TRBV15 with TRBJ2-3; D is ambiguous. Trimming stripped 0 bases from V and 11 bases from J, with 18 bases between. Germline CDR1 LNHNV, CDR2 YYDKDF (reference sequence). The CDR3 sequence is 15 residues long. Here the CDR3 DNA reads TGTGCCACCAGCAGAGATTTGGAGCAACGGTTCCAGCAGTATTTT. It translates to CATSRDLEQRFQQYF.

This clone appeared a few times. The chain links TRBV20-1 to TRBJ1-3; perhaps TRBD1 as D (5 bases). CDR1 and CDR2 (germline): DFQATT, SNEGSKA (reference sequence). The CDR3 is 14 residues long. With 1 base removed from V and 3 bases from J, the gap between germline ends came to 10 bases. CDR3 DNA sequence: TGCAGTGCTAGAGGAGTGCAGGGTGGAAACACCATATATTTT. It specifies CSARGVQGGNTIYF.

This clone is a singleton in its sample. V usage is TRBV30 and J usage is TRBJ2-2; D gene unclear. Germline V CDR1 and CDR2: GTSNPN, SVGIG (reference sequence). The V end lost 4 bases, the J end lost 6 bases, and 6 bases lay between the germline ends. This CDR3 spans 11 amino acids. The CDR3, as DNA: TGTGCCTGGAAAGTCGCCGGGGAGCTGTTTTTT. It is translated as CAWKVAGELFF. Full variable domain (rest looked up from reference TRBV30 and TRBJ2-2): SQTIHQWPATLVQPVGSPLSLECTVEGTSNPNLYWYRQAAGRGLQLLFYSVGIGQISSEVPQNLSASRPQDRQFILSSKKLLLSDSGFYLCAWKVAGELFFGEGSRLTVL.

This clone was found a few times. The chain is built from TRBV28 and TRBJ2-3, with D tentatively TRBD2 (6 bases). CDR1 and CDR2 (germline): MDHEN, SYDVKM. This CDR3 comprises 15 residues. V dropped 3 bases and J dropped 3 bases, with 13 bases sitting between them. The CDR3 DNA sequence: TGTGCCAGCAGTTTTGGGACGGGAGTAACAGATACGCAGTATTTT. Encoded protein: CASSFGTGVTDTQYF. Full variable domain (outside the CDR3, taken from reference TRBV28 and TRBJ2-3): DVKVTQSSRYLVKRTGEKVFLECVQDMDHENMFWYRQDPGLGLRLIYFSYDVKMKEKGDIPEGYSVSREKKERFSLILESASTNQTSMYLCASSFGTGVTDTQYFGPGTRLTVL.

V gene TRBV6-2 or TRBV6-3 combines with J gene TRBJ2-7; 7 nucleotides align to TRBD1. The V gene end was trimmed by 2 bases and the J gene end by 2 bases; junction bases not matched to a gene: 6. CDR1 is MNHEY, CDR2 SVGEGT, per germline. The CDR3 is 15 amino acids. The CDR3 nucleotides read TGTGCCAGCAGTTACGACCGGGACAGCACCTACGAGCAGTACTTC. Translation: CASSYDRDSTYEQYF.

The rearrangement joins TRBV11-3 to TRBJ2-3; 8 bases match TRBD2. V was pared by 1 base and J by 1 base, with 13 bases of the junction left unmatched. The CDR3 is 19 amino acids. In germline, CDR1 is SGHNT, CDR2 YENEEA. The DNA for the CDR3 is TGTGCCAGCAGCTTAGGGTCTTGGATTCCAGCGGGAGGCACAGATACGCAGTATTTT. Translated: CASSLGSWIPAGGTDTQYF.

This clone occurred a few times. V usage is TRBV28 and J usage is TRBJ2-1, with a tentative D call TRBD1 (6 bases). Germline-derived CDR1 and CDR2 are MDHEN and SYDVKM. The CDR3 totals 15 residues. The V and J ends lost 1 base and 2 bases respectively, with 9 bases between them. The CDR3 region is CASSLYRATYNEQFF. The CDR3 DNA reads TGTGCCAGCAGTTTATACAGGGCCACCTACAATGAGCAGTTCTTC.